This TCR beta chain was identified during a study of blood T cell repertoires in COVID-19. Study-level background: Spain, Italy and the United States supplied samples that represented acute and convalescent COVID-19. PBMCs, B-cell-depleted T cells, or T cells provided the cDNA or gDNA that made up the material.

The ends were cut back, 2 bases at V and 7 bases at J, with 6 bases in the middle. The length of the CDR3 is 12 residues. CDR1 is MRHNA, CDR2 SNTAGT, per germline. Per the authors' pipeline: Amplified reference gene primers provided the basis for estimating nucleated cell counts. The data were produced by immunoSEQ multiplex PCR, yet TCRdb's version contains in-frame clones alone and is incomplete. The V and J calls and the clone size are those of that table, but D and trimming were determined from the DNA. This table has around 95,000 clones, 80% appearing once. The sequence came from a man in his sixties or seventies with active or convalescent COVID-19. The rearrangement joins TRBV6-4 to TRBJ1-5; D call uncertain. Material: peripheral blood. The CDR3 nucleotides are TGTGCCAGCAGTGACCCGGAGCAGCCCCAGCATTTT. The encoded protein is CASSDPEQPQHF.